This T cell receptor (beta chain) derives from a study of identifying expanded T cells in peripheral blood. The V segment lost 3 bases and the J segment 0 bases; nucleotides outside the gene matches: 5. This CDR3 contains 15 residues. The germline V gene has CDR1 SGDLS and CDR2 YYNGEE. The repertoire was sequenced with immunoSEQ multiplex PCR; TCRdb's copy has only in-frame clones and lacks some. The table includes 80,000 to 90,000 clones, 89% detected once. Sequenced material: blood. The gene calls are TRBV9 and TRBJ2-7, with 8 bases aligning to TRBD1. This TCR was recovered from a person aged 18 to 69 in good health. The DNA of the CDR3 is TGTGCCAGCAGCGGGGGACAGGAGAGCTCCTACGAGCAGTACTTC. This translates into CASSGGQESSYEQYF.